One sample yielded the 13 T cell receptor beta chains listed below, sequenced in a study of graft-versus-host responses after intestinal transplantation. Method: immunoSEQ multiplex PCR; TCRdb's copy keeps in-frame clones and lacks some. The repertoire holds some 11,000 clones, with 93% as singletons. The specimen comprised PBMCs, sampled roughly 110 days after intestinal transplant. These receptors all stem from a human patient who received an intestinal transplant, so some T cells may come from the graft donor.

V gene TRBV28 combines with J gene TRBJ2-3; 7 bases match TRBD1. With 5 bases clipped from V and 1 base from J, the junction kept 3 bases outside the gene matches. The germline V gene encodes CDR1 MDHEN and CDR2 SYDVKM. The CDR3 is 14 residues long. This CDR3 is CASSRTGGTDTQYF. The CDR3 nucleotides read TGTGCCAGCAGTAGGACAGGAGGCACAGATACGCAGTATTTT.

The chain combines TRBV27 with TRBJ2-7; 10 nucleotides agree with TRBD1. V trimming: 7 bases; J trimming: 7 bases; junction bases outside the gene matches: 13. The CDR3 is 15 amino acids. CDR1 and CDR2 (germline): MNHEY, SMNVEV (reference sequence). This CDR3 is CASKHPGQGFEEQYF. The CDR3 coding sequence is TGTGCCAGCAAACATCCGGGACAGGGGTTTGAGGAGCAGTACTTC.

The gene calls are TRBV27 and TRBJ2-1, with TRBD2 identical over 8 bases. Germline values: CDR1 MNHEY, CDR2 SMNVEV (reference sequence). The V and J ends lost 3 bases and 2 bases, in that order; junction bases with no gene match: 9. The CDR3 runs 17 residues. CDR3 amino acids: CASSFTQRERAYNEQFF. As DNA, the CDR3 is TGTGCCAGCAGTTTTACCCAGCGGGAGAGGGCCTACAATGAGCAGTTCTTC.

The V and J genes are TRBV2 and TRBJ2-1, with TRBD2 identical over 10 bases. This CDR3 region has 15 residues. The V gene's germline CDR1 is SNHLY and CDR2 FYNNEI. V shed 6 bases, J shed 3 bases, and the junction held 5 bases outside the gene matches. The CDR3 coding sequence is TGTGCCAGCAGACCTGGGACTAGCGACTACAATGAGCAGTTCTTC. As protein: CASRPGTSDYNEQFF.

The chain links TRBV23-1 to TRBJ2-6; D gene unclear. TRBV23-1 is sorted into the ORF group, with uncertain function. CDR3 size: 13 residues. Trimming removed 4 bases from V and 2 bases from J, with 3 bases in between. The CDR3 is CASSLPGANVLTF. The CDR3 bases are TGCGCCAGCAGTCTGCCTGGGGCCAACGTCCTGACTTTC.

This chain uses TRBV7-8 with TRBJ1-5; D remains unclear. The ends were cut back, 5 bases at V and 3 bases at J, with 8 bases in the middle. The CDR3 is made up of 13 amino acids. Germline lookup yields CDR1 SGHVS and CDR2 FQNEAQ. CDR3 loop: CASSRWDNQPQHF. The CDR3 DNA reads TGTGCCAGCAGCCGGTGGGACAATCAGCCCCAGCATTTT.

The chain joins TRBV5-1 to TRBJ1-5; 8 bases match TRBD1. V lost 4 bases to trimming and J lost 2 bases; unmatched junction nucleotides: 11. The CDR3 covers 17 residues. The germline CDR1 and CDR2 sequences are SGHRS and YFSETQ. The CDR3 is CASSENPGGPGNQPQHF. In DNA, the CDR3 is TGCGCCAGCAGCGAGAACCCAGGGGGCCCGGGCAATCAGCCCCAGCATTTT.

The chain employs TRBV9 and TRBJ2-3, with D perhaps matching TRBD2 (5 bases). The CDR3 spans 13 residues. Trimming took 4 bases from V and 2 from J, leaving 8 bases between them. In germline, CDR1 is SGDLS, CDR2 YYNGEE. CDR3 sequence (DNA): TGTGCCAGCAGCTTAGGACTCACAGATACGCAGTATTTT. The encoded protein is CASSLGLTDTQYF.

The rearrangement joins TRBV10-3 to TRBJ2-5; TRBD1 is a possible D gene (6 bases). The germline CDR1 and CDR2 sequences are ENHRY and SYGVKD. The CDR3 is made up of 15 amino acids. V shed 0 bases and J shed 4 bases, with 12 bases lying between them. The CDR3 sequence is CAISESRDTPETQYF. In DNA form, the CDR3 reads TGTGCCATCAGTGAGTCGAGGGACACGCCAGAGACCCAGTACTTC.

This chain links TRBV6-5 with TRBJ1-5; D is uncertain. Germline assignment: CDR1 MNHEY and CDR2 SVGAGI. V lost 0 bases and J 3 bases, leaving 6 bases between the germline ends. CDR3 length equals 14 residues. The CDR3 sequence: CASSYSNLNQPQHF. In DNA, the CDR3 is TGTGCCAGCAGTTACTCGAACCTCAATCAGCCCCAGCATTTT.

This sequence joins TRBV9 and TRBJ2-1; TRBD2 aligns across 9 bases. Germline CDR1 SGDLS, CDR2 YYNGEE. J was trimmed by 4 bases and V by 4 bases; bases with no gene match: 9. The CDR3 is 16 amino acids. For the CDR3, the DNA is TGTGCCAGCAGCCGACCTGGGACTAGCCCTTACAATGAGCAGTTCTTC. It translates to CASSRPGTSPYNEQFF.

A word on this clone: The germline gene is not matched at one end of the junction; a read error may be the cause. This chain connects TRBV7-9 to TRBJ2-2, with D perhaps TRBD1 (6 bases). The CDR3 is made up of 15 amino acids. CDR1 is SEHNR and CDR2 is FQNEAQ in the germline V gene (reference sequence). The CDR3 DNA sequence: TGTGCCAGCAGCCTTCTTAGGGGGAGCACCGGGGAGCTGCTTTTT. It codes for CASSLLRGSTGELLF.

V usage is TRBV13 and J usage is TRBJ2-7; 11 positions agree with TRBD2. V dropped 4 bases and J dropped 4; count of bases not matched to a gene: 3. The CDR3 contains 14 residues. CDR1 PRHDT and CDR2 FYEKMQ come from the germline V gene (reference sequence). The chain's CDR3 is CASSSGLADYEQYF. For the CDR3, the DNA is TGTGCCAGCAGCTCGGGACTAGCGGATTACGAGCAGTACTTC.